This T cell receptor beta chain was obtained from a study of early T cells in non-severe SARS-CoV-2 infection. This clonotype has at least ten counts. Unmatched junction bases numbered 7, after V lost 3 bases and J lost 10 bases. The CDR3 consists of 15 residues. Germline CDR1 is SGHTA and CDR2 is FQGNSA. Via MiXCR, TCRdb re-called the 5' RACE reads, giving one row per CDR3 protein. The table records roughly 60,000 distinct CDR3 sequences, roughly 5.3% of them present only once. The gene calls are TRBV7-2 and TRBJ2-1; TRBD2 aligns across 12 bases. The sequencing input was whole blood. The sequence came from an adult who was a healthcare worker with PCR-confirmed SARS-CoV-2 infection or an uninfected control (not recorded which). The CDR3 DNA reads TGTGCCAGCAGCTTGACTAGCGGGGGCCCTATCGAGCAGTTCTTC. It is translated as CASSLTSGGPIEQFF.